This TCR beta chain was captured by sequencing in a study of blood T cells in healthy people across ages. Isolated per sample were at least 6 million PBMCs. This clonotype was detected many times. Unmatched junction bases numbered 10, after V lost 4 bases and J lost 1 base. The CDR3 sequence is 17 residues long. Looked up from germline, CDR1 is SQVTM and CDR2 is ANQGSEA. The authors ran a second PCR of about 6 to 11 cycles using a sample-barcoded 5' primer and a J-beta primer mix. Each single sample gave us at least 2.5 million CDR3-containing paired-end reads. TCRdb recomputed calls from the 5' RACE reads with MiXCR, one row per CDR3 protein. This table holds 1,100,000 or so distinct CDR3 sequences, 35% to 55% found once.

Sample: blood. The TCR originated in a woman aged 60-75 years in good health. The chain uses TRBV29-1 and TRBJ2-6, with 7 bases matching TRBD1. This CDR3 is CSVAHRTGPSGANVLTF. DNA of the CDR3: TGCAGCGTTGCCCATCGGACAGGCCCGTCTGGGGCCAACGTCCTGACTTTC.